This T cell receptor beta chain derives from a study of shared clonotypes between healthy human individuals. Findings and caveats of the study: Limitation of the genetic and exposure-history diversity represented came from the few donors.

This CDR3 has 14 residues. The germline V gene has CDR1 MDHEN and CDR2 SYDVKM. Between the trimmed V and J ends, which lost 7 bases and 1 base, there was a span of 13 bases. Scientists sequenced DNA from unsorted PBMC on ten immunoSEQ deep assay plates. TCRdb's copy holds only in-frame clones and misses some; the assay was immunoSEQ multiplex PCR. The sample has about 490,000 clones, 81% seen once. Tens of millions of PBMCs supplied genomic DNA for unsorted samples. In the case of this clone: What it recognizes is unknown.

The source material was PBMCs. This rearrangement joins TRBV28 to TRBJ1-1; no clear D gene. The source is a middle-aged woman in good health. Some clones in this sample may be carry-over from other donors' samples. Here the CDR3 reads CASTPGSPNTEAFF. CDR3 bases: TGTGCCAGCACCCCGGGGAGTCCGAACACTGAAGCTTTCTTT.